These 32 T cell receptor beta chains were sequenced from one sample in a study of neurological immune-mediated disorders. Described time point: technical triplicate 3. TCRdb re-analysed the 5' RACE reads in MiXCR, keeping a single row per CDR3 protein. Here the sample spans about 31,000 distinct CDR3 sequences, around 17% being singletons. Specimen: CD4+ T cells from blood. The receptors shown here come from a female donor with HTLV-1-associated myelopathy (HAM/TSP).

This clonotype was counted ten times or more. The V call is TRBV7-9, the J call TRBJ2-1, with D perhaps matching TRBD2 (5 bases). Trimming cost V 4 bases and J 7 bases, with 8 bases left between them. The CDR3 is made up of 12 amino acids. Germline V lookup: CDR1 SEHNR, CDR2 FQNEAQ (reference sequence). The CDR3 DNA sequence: TGTGCCAGCAGCTCTAGGAGGAATGAGCAGTTCTTC. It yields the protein CASSSRRNEQFF.

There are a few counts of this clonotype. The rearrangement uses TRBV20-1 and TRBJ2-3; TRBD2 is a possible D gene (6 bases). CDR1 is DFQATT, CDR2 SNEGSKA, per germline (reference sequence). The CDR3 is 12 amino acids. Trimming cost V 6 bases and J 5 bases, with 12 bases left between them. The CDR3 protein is CSARRDRDTQYF. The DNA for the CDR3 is TGCAGTGCGAGGAGGGACCGAGATACGCAGTATTTT.

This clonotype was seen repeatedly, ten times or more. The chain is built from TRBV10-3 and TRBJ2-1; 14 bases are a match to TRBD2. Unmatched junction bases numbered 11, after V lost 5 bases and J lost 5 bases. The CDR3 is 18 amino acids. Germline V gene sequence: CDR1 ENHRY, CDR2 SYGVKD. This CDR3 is CAISISGTSGSPHNEQFF. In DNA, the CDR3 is TGTGCCATCAGTATCTCCGGGACTAGCGGGAGTCCACACAATGAGCAGTTCTTC.

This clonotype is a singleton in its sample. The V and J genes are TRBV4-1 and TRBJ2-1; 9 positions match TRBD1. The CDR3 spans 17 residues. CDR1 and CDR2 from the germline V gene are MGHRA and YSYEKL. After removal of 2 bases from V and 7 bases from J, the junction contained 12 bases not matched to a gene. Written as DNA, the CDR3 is TGCGCCAGCAGCCAACCAGTCAGACAGGGGGAAGAGAATGAGCAGTTCTTC. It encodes CASSQPVRQGEENEQFF.

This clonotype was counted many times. The CDR3: CASGRAPPGNEQFF. The DNA of the CDR3 is TGCGCCAGCGGGAGGGCCCCTCCGGGCAATGAGCAGTTCTTC. The chain links TRBV5-1 to TRBJ2-1; 7 bases map to TRBD2. The CDR3 is made up of 14 amino acids. Germline CDR1 is SGHRS and CDR2 is YFSETQ. The ends lost 7 bases at V and 6 bases at J; junction bases unmatched: 10.

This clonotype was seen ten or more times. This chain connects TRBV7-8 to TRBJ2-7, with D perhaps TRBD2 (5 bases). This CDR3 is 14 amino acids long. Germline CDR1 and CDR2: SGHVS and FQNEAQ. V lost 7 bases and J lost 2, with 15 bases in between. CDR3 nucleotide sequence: TGTGCCAGCATCCGGGGTCCTAGGACCTACGAGCAGTACTTC. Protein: CASIRGPRTYEQYF.

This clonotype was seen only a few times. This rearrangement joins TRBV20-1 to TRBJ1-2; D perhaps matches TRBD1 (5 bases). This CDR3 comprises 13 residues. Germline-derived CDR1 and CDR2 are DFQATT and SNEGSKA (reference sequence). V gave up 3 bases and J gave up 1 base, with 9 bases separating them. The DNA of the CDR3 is TGCAGTGCTAGTCGCAGGGATAACTATGGCTACACCTTC. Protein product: CSASRRDNYGYTF.

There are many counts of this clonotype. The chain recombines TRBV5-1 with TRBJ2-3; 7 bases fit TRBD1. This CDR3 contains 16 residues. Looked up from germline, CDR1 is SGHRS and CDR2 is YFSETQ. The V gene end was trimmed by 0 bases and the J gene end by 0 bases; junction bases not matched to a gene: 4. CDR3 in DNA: TGCGCCAGCAGCTTGGCCACAGGGGCTAGCACAGATACGCAGTATTTT. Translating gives CASSLATGASTDTQYF.

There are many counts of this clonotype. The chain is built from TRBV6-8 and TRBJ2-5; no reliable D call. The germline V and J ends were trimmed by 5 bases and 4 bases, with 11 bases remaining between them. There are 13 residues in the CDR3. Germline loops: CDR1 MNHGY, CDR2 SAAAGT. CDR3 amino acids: CASSGPTRETQYF. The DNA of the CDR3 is TGTGCCAGCAGTGGACCCACCCGAGAGACCCAGTACTTC.

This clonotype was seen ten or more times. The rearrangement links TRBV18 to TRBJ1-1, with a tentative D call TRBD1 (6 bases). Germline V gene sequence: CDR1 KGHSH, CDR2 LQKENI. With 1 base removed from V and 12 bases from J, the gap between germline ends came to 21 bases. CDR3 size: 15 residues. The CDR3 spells CASSPLGTGARSTFF. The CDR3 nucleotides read TGTGCCAGCTCACCACTAGGTACGGGGGCGAGGTCGACTTTCTTT.

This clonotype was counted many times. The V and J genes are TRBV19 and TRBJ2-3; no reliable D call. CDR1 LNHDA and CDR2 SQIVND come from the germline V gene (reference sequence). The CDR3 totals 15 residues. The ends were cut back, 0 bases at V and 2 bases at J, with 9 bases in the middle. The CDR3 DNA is TGTGCCAGTAGTATAGATTTACTGTACACAGATACGCAGTATTTT. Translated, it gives CASSIDLLYTDTQYF.

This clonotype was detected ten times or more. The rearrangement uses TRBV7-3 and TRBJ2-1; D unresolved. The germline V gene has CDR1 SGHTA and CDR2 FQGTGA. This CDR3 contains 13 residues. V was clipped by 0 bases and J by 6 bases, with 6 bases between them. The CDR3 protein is CASSLTGPNEQFF. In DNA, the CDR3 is TGTGCCAGCAGCTTAACAGGGCCCAATGAGCAGTTCTTC.

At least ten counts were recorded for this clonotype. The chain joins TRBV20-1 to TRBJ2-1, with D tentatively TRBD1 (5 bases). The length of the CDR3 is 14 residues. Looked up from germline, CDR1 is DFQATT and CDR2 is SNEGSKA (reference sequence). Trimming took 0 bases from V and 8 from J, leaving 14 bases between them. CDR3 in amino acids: CSARDRAPRDEQFF. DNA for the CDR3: TGCAGTGCTAGAGACCGGGCCCCCAGGGATGAGCAGTTCTTC.

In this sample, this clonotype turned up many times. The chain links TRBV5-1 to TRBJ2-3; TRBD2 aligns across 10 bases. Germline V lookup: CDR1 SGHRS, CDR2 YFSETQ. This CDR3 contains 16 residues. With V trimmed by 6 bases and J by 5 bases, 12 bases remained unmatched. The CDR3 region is CASTLVGLAGVDTQYF. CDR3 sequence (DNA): TGCGCCAGCACCTTAGTGGGCCTAGCGGGAGTAGATACGCAGTATTTT.

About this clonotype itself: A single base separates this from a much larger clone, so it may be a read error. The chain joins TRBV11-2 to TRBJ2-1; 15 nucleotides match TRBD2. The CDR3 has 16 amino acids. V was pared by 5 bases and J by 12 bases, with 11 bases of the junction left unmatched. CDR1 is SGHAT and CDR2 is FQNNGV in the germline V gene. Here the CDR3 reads CASSQWGLAGGFGQFF. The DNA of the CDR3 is TGTGCCAGCAGCCAATGGGGACTAGCGGGAGGTTTCGGGCAGTTCTTC. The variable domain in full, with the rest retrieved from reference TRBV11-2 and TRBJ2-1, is EAGVAQSPRYKIIEKRQSVAFWCNPISGHATLYWYQQILGQGPKLLIQFQNNGVVDDSQLPKDRFSAERLKGVDSTLKIQPAKLEDSAVYLCASSQWGLAGGFGQFFGPGTRLTVL.

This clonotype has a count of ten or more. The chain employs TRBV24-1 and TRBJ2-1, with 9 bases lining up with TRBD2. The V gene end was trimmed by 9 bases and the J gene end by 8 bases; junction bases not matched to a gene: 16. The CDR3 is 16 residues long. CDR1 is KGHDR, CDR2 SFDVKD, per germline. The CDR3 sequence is CATGGSASQREDEQFF. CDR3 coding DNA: TGTGCCACCGGGGGGTCGGCGTCACAGCGGGAGGATGAGCAGTTCTTC.

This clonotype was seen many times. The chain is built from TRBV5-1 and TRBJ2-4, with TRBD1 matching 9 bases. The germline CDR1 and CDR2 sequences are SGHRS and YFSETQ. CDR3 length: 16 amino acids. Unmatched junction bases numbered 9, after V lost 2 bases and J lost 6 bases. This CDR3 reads CASSLWTGAAGNIQYF. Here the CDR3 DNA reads TGCGCCAGCAGCTTATGGACAGGGGCTGCGGGAAACATTCAGTACTTC.

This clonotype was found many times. CDR3 amino acids: CSATSQGGGNQPQHF. CDR3 bases: TGCAGTGCCACGTCACAGGGAGGCGGGAATCAGCCCCAGCATTTT. V is TRBV20-1 and J is TRBJ1-5; the D gene is possibly TRBD1 (6 bases). Trimming shortened V by 6 bases and J by 4 bases, and 19 bases separated the two germline ends. The CDR3 loop spans 15 amino acids. Germline-derived CDR1 and CDR2 are DFQATT and SNEGSKA (reference sequence).

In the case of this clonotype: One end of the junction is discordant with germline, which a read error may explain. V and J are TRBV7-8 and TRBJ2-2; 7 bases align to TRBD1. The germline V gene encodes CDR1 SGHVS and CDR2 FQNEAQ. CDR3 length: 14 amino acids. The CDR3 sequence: CASSRQAVTGEMFF. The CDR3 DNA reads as TGTGCCAGCAGCCGTCAAGCGGTCACAGGGGAGATGTTTTTT.

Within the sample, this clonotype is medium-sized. The DNA of the CDR3 is TGTGCCAGCAGCTTACAGGGGAACTATGGCTACACCTTC. Protein: CASSLQGNYGYTF. This chain connects TRBV6-5 to TRBJ1-2; TRBD1 aligns across 7 bases. V shed 6 bases, J shed 2 bases, and the junction held 3 bases outside the gene matches. The CDR3 totals 13 residues. From germline, CDR1 is MNHEY and CDR2 SVGAGI.

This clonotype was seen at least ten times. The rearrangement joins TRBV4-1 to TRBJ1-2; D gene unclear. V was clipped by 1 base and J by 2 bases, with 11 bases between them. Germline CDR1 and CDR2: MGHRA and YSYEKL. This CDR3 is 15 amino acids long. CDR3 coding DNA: TGCGCCAGCAGCCAAGCCCCGGGGAGAAACTATGGCTACACCTTC. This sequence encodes CASSQAPGRNYGYTF.

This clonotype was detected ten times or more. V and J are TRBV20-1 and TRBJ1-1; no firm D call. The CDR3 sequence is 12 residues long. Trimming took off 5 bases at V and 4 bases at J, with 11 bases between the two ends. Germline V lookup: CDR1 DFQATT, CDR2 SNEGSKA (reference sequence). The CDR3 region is CSALVIPTEAFF. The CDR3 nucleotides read TGCAGTGCTCTTGTCATCCCCACTGAAGCTTTCTTT.

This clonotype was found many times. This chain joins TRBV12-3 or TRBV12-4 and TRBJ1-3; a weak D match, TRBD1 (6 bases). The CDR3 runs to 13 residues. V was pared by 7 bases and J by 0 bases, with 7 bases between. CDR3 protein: CASMDSSGNTIYF. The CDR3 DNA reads TGTGCCAGCATGGACAGCTCTGGAAACACCATATATTTT.

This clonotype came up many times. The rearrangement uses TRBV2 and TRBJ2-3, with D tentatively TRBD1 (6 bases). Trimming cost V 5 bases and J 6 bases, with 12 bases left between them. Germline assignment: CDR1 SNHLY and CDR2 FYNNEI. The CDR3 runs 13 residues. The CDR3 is CASSPDRSDTQYF. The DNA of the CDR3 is TGTGCCAGCAGTCCTGACAGGTCCGATACGCAGTATTTT.

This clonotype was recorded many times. Here the CDR3 DNA reads TGCAGTGCTAGAGAGAGCACAGATACGCAGTATTTT. Translating it yields CSARESTDTQYF. J is TRBJ2-3 and V is TRBV20-1, with D unclear. The germline V gene has CDR1 DFQATT and CDR2 SNEGSKA (reference sequence). This CDR3 contains 12 residues. V was shortened by 0 bases and J by 0 bases, with 1 base between the two germline ends.

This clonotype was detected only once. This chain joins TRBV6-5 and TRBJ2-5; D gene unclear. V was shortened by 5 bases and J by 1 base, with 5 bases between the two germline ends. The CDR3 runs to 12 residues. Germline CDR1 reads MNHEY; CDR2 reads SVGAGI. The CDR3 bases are TGTGCCAGCAGTGGGATCCAAGAGACCCAGTACTTC. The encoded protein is CASSGIQETQYF.

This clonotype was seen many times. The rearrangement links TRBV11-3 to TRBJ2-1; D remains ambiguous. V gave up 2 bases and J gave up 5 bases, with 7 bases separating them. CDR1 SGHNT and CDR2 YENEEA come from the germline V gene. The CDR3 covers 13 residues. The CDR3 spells CASSLNADNEQFF. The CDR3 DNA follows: TGTGCCAGCAGCTTAAATGCCGACAATGAGCAGTTCTTC.

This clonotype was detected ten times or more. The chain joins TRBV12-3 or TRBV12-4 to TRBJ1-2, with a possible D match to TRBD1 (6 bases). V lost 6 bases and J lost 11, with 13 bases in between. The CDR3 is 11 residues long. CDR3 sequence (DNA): TGTGCCAGCAGCCCCGGACAGAGGTACACCTTC. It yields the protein CASSPGQRYTF.

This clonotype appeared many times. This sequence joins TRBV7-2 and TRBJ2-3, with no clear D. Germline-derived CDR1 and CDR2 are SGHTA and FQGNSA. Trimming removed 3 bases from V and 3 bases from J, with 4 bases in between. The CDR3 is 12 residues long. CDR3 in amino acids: CASSFRTDTQYF. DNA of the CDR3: TGTGCCAGCAGCTTTCGTACAGATACGCAGTATTTT.

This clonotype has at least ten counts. CDR3 sequence reads: CASSLRDGNSPLHF. The CDR3 bases are TGTGCCAGCAGCCTACGGGACGGTAATTCACCCCTCCACTTT. The chain employs TRBV7-2 and TRBJ1-6, with a weak D call TRBD1 (5 bases). The CDR3 is made up of 14 amino acids. Germline V gene lookup returns CDR1 SGHTA and CDR2 FQGNSA. V was shortened by 5 bases and J by 6 bases, with 11 bases between the two germline ends.

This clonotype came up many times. The CDR3 protein is CASSQNFGSLQHF. For the CDR3, the DNA is TGTGCCAGCAGCCAAAATTTTGGGAGTCTCCAGCATTTT. V and J are TRBV14 and TRBJ1-5; D uncertain. The CDR3 loop spans 13 amino acids. Germline CDR1 SGHDN, CDR2 FVKESK. The V and J ends lost 2 bases and 12 bases respectively, with 14 bases between them.

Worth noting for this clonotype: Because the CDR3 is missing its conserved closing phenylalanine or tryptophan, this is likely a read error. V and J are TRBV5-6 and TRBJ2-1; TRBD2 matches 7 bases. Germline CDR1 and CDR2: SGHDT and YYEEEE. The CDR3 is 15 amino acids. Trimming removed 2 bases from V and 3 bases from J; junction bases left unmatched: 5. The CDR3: CASSLSGARYNEQFL. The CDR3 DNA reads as TGTGCCAGCAGCTTAAGCGGGGCCCGCTACAATGAGCAGTTCTTA.